The clone carrying this T cell receptor beta chain was found a few times. Its antigen is not known. Sequencing was performed with immunoSEQ multiplex PCR; in TCRdb, only in-frame clones are kept and a portion is missing. The sample carries more than 150,000 clones, 91% recorded once. The data derive from a study of T cell responses to AZD1222 COVID-19 vaccine. Study findings and constraints: Reports say nearly half of spike-specific TCRs go after unmutated variant regions. The sample set comprised mostly white British donors with more females, and clonal diversity was possibly underestimated.

V shed 3 bases and J shed 3 bases, with 15 bases lying between them. The CDR3 totals 16 residues. Germline CDR1 and CDR2: MDHEN and SYDVKM. The clonotype comes from an adult who received the AZD1222 COVID-19 vaccine. V gene TRBV28 combines with J gene TRBJ1-3, with D maybe TRBD1 (6 bases). The sample consisted of peripheral blood, taken 28 days after the second AZD1222 dose. DNA of the CDR3: TGTGCCAGCAGTTTGGCAGGGACAAATTATGGAAACACCATATATTTT. Its protein product is CASSLAGTNYGNTIYF.